This T cell receptor (beta chain) emerged from a study of T cells in women clearing cervical HPV infection. Study at large: Blood came at first lesion visit for cases, post-clearance for controls.

TCRdb's table, derived via immunoSEQ multiplex PCR, lists solely in-frame clones and lacks some. Reported are around 41,000 clones; the ten largest clones contain about 8%. Each participant carried one incident cervical HPV16 infection only. Trimming removed 7 bases at V and 0 bases at J, with 19 bases between. In germline, CDR1 is MDHEN, CDR2 SYDVKM. The CDR3 extends over 18 amino acids. Worth noting for this clone: From the germline J gene comes the end of the CDR3, since the read stops 3 residues before it.

This sequence joins TRBV28 and TRBJ2-6; a weak D match, TRBD2 (5 bases). Sequences were obtained from blood buffy coat. This TCR came from a woman aged 18 to 75 with a cervical HPV16 infection that either progressed to CIN3+ or cleared (not recorded which). CDR3 residues: CASTDPRVLSSGANVLTF. The part of the CDR3 DNA that was read is TGTGCCAGCACCGACCCGAGGGTTTTGTCCTCTGGGGCCAACGTC.